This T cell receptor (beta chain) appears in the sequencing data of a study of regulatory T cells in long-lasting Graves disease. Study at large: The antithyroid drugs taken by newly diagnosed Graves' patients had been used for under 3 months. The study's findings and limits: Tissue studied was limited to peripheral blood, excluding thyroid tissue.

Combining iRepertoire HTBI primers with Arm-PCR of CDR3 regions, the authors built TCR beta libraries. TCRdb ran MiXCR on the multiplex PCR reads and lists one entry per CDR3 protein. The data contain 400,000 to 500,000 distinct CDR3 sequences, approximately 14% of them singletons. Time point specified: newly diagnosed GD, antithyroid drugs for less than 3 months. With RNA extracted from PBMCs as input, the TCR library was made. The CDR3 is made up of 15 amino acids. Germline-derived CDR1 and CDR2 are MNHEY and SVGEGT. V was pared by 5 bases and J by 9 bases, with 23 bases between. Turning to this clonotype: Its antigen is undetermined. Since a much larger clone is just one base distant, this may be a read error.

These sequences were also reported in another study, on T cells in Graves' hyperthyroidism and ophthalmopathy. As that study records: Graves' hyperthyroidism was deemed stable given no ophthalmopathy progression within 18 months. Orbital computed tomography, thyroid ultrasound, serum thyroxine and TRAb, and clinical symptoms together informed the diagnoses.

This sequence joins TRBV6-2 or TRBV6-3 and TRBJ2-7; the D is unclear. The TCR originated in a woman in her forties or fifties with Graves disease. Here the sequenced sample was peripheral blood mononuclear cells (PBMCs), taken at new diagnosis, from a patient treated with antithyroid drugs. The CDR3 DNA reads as TGTGCCAGCAGTGATCCCCCCGACCCGGCCTGGGTGCAGTACTTC. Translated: CASSDPPDPAWVQYF.